Listed below are T cell receptor beta chains from one sample, sequenced in a study of metastatic and nonmetastatic thyroid tumors. TCRdb re-processed the PCR reads through MiXCR. The table has 33,000 or so clones, approximately 19% seen once. The sequenced sample was blood. All receptors derive from a female donor with papillary thyroid cancer or a benign thyroid nodule (not recorded which). Some clones in this sample may be carry-over from other donors' samples. Each CDR3 is given with its conserved first and last residue. D genes are given only for firm matches. Part of the rows lack a size; the others show once, few, many or a class for expanded clones.

>TRBJ1-1|TRBV20-1|.|.
TGCAGTGCTAGAGATCGTTGGAGGAACACTGAAGCTTTCTTT
CSARDRWRNTEAFF
>TRBJ1-2|TRBV3-1|.|many
TGTGCCAGCAGCCAAGAAGGAGTCAACTATGGCTACACCTTC
CASSQEGVNYGYTF
>TRBJ2-7|TRBV11-3|.|many
TGTGCCAGCAGCTTAGCGGGACCCGGCGAGCAGTACTTC
CASSLAGPGEQYF
>TRBJ2-1|TRBV6-1|TRBD2|few
TGTGCCAGCAGTTCACCGACTGCGGGGGGGAATGAGCAGTTCTTC
CASSSPTAGGNEQFF
>TRBJ2-5|TRBV5-6|.|.
TGTGCCATCAGCTACGACATTCCCGAGACCCAGTACTTC
CAISYDIPETQYF
>TRBJ1-1|TRBV5-1|.|.
TGCGCCAGCAGCCCTGGACAGAATGAAGCTTTCTTT
CASSPGQNEAFF
>TRBJ1-6|TRBV28|.|few
TGTGCCAGCAGTTTATTTGGGGCGAAAGGTAATTCACCCCTCCACTTT
CASSLFGAKGNSPLHF
>TRBJ2-2|TRBV28|TRBD2|few
TGTGCCAGCATTTTCGCGGGAGAAAACACCGGGGAGCTGTTTTTT
CASIFAGENTGELFF
>TRBJ2-7|TRBV11-2|.|.
TGTGCCAGCAGCTTAGAGCCGGGTGGAGAGCAGTACTTC
CASSLEPGGEQYF
>TRBJ2-5|TRBV12-3/TRBV12-4|.|.
TGTGCCAGCAGTTGGGGGTGGGGGGAGGTGGGAGAGACCCAGTACTTC
CASSWGWGEVGETQYF
>TRBJ2-2|TRBV6-2/TRBV6-3|.|.
TGTGCCAGCAGCTTAGGCCGGAGGCAGAACACCGGGGAGCTGTTTTTT
CASSLGRRQNTGELFF
>TRBJ1-2|TRBV4-3|TRBD1|many
TGCGCCAGCAGCCACGGACAGGTCCCCAACTATGGCTACACCTTC
CASSHGQVPNYGYTF
>TRBJ2-1|TRBV6-1|TRBD2|medium-sized
TGTGCCAGCAGCCAGTCCCGGGGAGGGGTTTACAATGAGCAGTTCTTC
CASSQSRGGVYNEQFF
>TRBJ1-2|TRBV7-6|.|many
TGTGCCAGCAGCATCGGGACGAACTATGGCTACACCTTC
CASSIGTNYGYTF
>TRBJ2-1|TRBV12-3/TRBV12-4|TRBD2|many
TGTGCCAGCAGTTCCCGGACTAGCGGGGGTAGGTATGAGCAGTTCTTC
CASSSRTSGGRYEQFF
>TRBJ2-7|TRBV5-1|.|.
TGCGCCAGCAGCTTGGTAGGATACCGGGACGAGCAGTACTTC
CASSLVGYRDEQYF
>TRBJ1-2|TRBV10-1|TRBD1|medium-sized
TGCGCCAGCAGTGAGCTGGCAGGGGGCGTTGATGGCTACACCTTC
CASSELAGGVDGYTF
>TRBJ2-5|TRBV5-6|.|many
TGTGCCAGCAGCTTGGCCTGGGGGGGCTTAGAGACCCAGTACTTC
CASSLAWGGLETQYF
>TRBJ2-2|TRBV9|.|many
TGTGCCAGCAGCGTGTCGGCGAACACCGGGGAGCTGTTTTTT
CASSVSANTGELFF
>TRBJ2-3|TRBV10-3|.|.
TGTGCCATCAGGTTCAAGCCCACAGATACGCAGTATTTT
CAIRFKPTDTQYF
>TRBJ1-2|TRBV6-1|.|.
TGTGCCGCAGGCGAACCGGGGATAGCGGAGGGTGGCTACACCTTC
CAAGEPGIAEGGYTF
>TRBJ2-3|TRBV5-4|TRBD1|.
TGTGCCAGCAGCCCTAGGGACAGGGGAACAGATACGCAGTATTTT
CASSPRDRGTDTQYF
>TRBJ2-1|TRBV5-1|TRBD1|.
TGCGCCAGCAGAAGACAGGGGGGTACTAATGAGCAGTTCTTC
CASRRQGGTNEQFF
>TRBJ1-2|TRBV6-2/TRBV6-3|.|few
TGTGCCAGCAGTTACGGGATATCTAACTATGGCTACACCTTC
CASSYGISNYGYTF
>TRBJ1-1|TRBV12-3/TRBV12-4|.|many
TGTGCCAGCAGTTTTATGGGGAACACTGAAGCTTTCTTT
CASSFMGNTEAFF
>TRBJ1-2|TRBV27|TRBD1|medium-sized
TGTGCCAGCAGCCTAAACCACGGGACAGGGGACTATGGCTACACCTTC
CASSLNHGTGDYGYTF
>TRBJ2-5|TRBV7-3|.|many
TGTGCCAGCAGCTTGGGACAAGAGACCCAGTACTTC
CASSLGQETQYF
>TRBJ2-1|TRBV20-1|.|.
TGCAGTGCTAGGGTTTTGGGAATTTTGTACAATGAGCAGTTCTTC
CSARVLGILYNEQFF
>TRBJ2-5|TRBV6-1|.|.
TGTGCCAGCTCTCGGCTAGCGAGACAAGAGACCCAGTACTTC
CASSRLARQETQYF
>TRBJ1-4|TRBV19|.|many
TGTGCCAGTAGTACGTTTGCAACTAATGAAAAACTGTTTTTT
CASSTFATNEKLFF
>TRBJ2-1|TRBV6-5|TRBD2|few
TGTGCCAGCAGCCGGGGACTAGCGGGAGGGGCCTACAATGAGCAGTTCTTC
CASSRGLAGGAYNEQFF
>TRBJ1-5|TRBV18|.|many
TGTGCCAGCTCACCACCGATGAGTACCGTCAGGCCCCAGCATTTT
CASSPPMSTVRPQHF
>TRBJ2-1|TRBV7-8|TRBD2|few
TGTGCCAGCAGTCGTAAACTAGCGGGGGAATCCTACAATGAGCAGTTCTTC
CASSRKLAGESYNEQFF
>TRBJ2-2|TRBV10-2|.|.
TGCGCCAGCAGTGACGAGGGAGTGAACACCGGGGAGCTGTTTTTT
CASSDEGVNTGELFF
>TRBJ2-5|TRBV13|TRBD2|.
TGTGCCAGCAGCTTAACCCTAGCGGGAAACCCCCAAGAGACCCAGTACTTC
CASSLTLAGNPQETQYF
>TRBJ2-3|TRBV6-1|TRBD2|many
TGTGCCAGCAGTCCCGGGACTAGCGGGTGGGATACGCAGTATTTT
CASSPGTSGWDTQYF
>TRBJ1-2|TRBV11-2|.|.
TGTGCCAGCAGCTTAAGCCGTTTGGGAGACAGCTATGGCTACACCTTC
CASSLSRLGDSYGYTF
>TRBJ1-4|TRBV4-2|.|many
TGTGCCAGCAGCCAAGAGGGCGCAACTAATGAAAAACTGTTTTTT
CASSQEGATNEKLFF
>TRBJ2-7|TRBV4-1|.|.
TGCGCCAGCAGCCGAGGGGGTGGAGGGCAGGGGAACTACGAGCAGTACTTC
CASSRGGGGQGNYEQYF
>TRBJ1-1|TRBV6-2/TRBV6-3|.|.
TGTGCCAGCAGTTCCGCGGAGCCTAACACTGAAGCTTTCTTT
CASSSAEPNTEAFF
>TRBJ2-7|TRBV5-1|.|many
TGCGCCAGCAGCTTGGGCGGGACAGAGGCTAGCGAGCAGTACTTC
CASSLGGTEASEQYF
>TRBJ2-7|TRBV6-1|TRBD2|.
TGTGCCAGCAGTCTAGCGGGAACGGGGCTCGAGCAGTACTTC
CASSLAGTGLEQYF
>TRBJ2-1|TRBV5-4|.|.
TGTGCCAGCGGGTCCCGAGGGGGGGCTTCCTACAATGAGCAGTTCTTC
CASGSRGGASYNEQFF